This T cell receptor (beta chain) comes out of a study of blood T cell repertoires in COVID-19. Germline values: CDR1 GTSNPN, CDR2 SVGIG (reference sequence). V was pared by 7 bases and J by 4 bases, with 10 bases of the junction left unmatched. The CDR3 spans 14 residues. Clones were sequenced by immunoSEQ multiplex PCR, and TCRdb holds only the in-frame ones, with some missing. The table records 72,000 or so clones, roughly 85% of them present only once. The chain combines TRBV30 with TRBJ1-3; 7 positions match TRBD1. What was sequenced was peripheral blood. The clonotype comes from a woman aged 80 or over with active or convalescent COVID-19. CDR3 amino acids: CAFLYGDRGNTIYF. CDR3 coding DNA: TGTGCCTTCCTCTACGGGGACAGAGGAAACACCATATATTTT.